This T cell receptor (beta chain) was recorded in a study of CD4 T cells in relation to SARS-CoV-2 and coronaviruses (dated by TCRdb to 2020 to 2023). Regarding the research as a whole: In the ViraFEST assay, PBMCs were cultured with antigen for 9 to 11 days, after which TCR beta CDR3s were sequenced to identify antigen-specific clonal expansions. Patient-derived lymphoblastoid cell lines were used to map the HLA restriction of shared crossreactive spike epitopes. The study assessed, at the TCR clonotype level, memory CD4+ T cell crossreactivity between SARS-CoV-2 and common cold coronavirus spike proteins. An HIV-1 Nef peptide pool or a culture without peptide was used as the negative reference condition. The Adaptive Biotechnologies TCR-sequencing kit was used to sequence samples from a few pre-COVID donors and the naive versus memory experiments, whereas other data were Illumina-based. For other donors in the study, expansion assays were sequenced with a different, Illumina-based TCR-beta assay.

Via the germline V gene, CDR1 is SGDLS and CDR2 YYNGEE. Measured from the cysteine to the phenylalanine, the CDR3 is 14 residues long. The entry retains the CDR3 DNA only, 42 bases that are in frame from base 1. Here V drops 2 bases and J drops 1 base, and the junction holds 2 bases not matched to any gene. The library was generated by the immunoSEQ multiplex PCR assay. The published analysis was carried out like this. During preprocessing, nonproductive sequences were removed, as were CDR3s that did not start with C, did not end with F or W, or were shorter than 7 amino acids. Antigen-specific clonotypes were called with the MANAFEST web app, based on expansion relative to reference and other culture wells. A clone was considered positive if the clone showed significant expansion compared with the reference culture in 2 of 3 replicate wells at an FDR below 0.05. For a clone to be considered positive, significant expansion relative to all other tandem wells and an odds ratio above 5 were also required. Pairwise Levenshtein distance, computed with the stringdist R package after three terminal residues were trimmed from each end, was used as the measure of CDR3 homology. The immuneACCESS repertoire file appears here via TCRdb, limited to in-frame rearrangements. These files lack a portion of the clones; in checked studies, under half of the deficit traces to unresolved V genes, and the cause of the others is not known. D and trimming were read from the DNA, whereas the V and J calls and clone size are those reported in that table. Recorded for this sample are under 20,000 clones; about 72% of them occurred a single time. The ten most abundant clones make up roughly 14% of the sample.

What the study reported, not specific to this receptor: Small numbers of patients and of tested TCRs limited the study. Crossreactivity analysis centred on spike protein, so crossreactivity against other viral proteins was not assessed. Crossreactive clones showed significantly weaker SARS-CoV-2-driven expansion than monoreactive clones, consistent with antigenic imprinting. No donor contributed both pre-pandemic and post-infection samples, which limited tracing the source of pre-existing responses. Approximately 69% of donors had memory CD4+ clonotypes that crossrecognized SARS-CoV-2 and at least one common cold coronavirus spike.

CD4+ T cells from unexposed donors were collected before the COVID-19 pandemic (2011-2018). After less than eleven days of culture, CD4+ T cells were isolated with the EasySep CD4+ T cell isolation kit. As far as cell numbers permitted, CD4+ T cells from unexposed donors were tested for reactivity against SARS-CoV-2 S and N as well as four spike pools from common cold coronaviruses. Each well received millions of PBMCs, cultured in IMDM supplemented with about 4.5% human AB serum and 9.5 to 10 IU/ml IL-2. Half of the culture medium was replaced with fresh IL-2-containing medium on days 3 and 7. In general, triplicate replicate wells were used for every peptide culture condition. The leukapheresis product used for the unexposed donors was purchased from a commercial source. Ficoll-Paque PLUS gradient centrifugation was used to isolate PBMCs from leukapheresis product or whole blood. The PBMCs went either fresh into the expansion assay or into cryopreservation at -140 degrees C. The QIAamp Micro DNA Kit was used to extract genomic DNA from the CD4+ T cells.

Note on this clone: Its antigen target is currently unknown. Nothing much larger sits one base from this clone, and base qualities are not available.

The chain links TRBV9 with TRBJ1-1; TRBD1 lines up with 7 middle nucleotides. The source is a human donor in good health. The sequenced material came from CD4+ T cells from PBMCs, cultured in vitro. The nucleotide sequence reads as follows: TGTGCCAGCAGCGTTCGACAGGGGAACACTGAAGCTTTCTTT. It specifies CASSVRQGNTEAFF.